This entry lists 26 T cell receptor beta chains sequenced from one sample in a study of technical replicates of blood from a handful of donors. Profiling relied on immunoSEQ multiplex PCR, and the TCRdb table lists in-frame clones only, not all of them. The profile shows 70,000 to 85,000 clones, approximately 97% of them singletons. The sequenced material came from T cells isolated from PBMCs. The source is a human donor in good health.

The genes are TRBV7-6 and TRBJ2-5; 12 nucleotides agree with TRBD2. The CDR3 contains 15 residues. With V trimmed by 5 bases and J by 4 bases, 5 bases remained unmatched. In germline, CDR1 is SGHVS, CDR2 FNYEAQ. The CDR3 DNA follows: TGTGCCAGCAGCCCTAGCGGGGGGGCTTTAGAGACCCAGTACTTC. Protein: CASSPSGGALETQYF.

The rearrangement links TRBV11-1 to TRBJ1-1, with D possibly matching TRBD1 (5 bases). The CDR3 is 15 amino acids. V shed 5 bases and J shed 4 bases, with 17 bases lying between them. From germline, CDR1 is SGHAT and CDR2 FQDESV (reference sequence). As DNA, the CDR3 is TGTGCCAGCAGCCGGCAGCGGGGCGGAGGCACTGAAGCTTTCTTT. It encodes CASSRQRGGGTEAFF.

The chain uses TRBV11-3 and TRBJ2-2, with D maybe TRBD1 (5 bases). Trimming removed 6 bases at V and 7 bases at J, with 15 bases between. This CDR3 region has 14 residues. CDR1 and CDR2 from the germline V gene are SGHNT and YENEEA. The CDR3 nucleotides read TGTGCCAGCAGGGGGCCAGGATTCTACGGGGAGCTGTTTTTT. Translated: CASRGPGFYGELFF.

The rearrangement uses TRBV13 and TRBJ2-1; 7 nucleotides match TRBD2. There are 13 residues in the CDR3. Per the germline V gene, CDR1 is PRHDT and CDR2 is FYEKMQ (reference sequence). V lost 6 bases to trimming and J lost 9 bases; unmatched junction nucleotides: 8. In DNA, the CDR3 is TGTGCCAGCAGGTTGCGGGAGAAGGCTGAGCAGTTCTTC. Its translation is CASRLREKAEQFF.

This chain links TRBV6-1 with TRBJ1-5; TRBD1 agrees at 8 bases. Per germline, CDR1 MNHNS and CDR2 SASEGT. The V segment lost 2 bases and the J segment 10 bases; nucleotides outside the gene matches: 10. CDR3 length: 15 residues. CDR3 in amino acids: CASSEILGQVPPQHF. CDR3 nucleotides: TGTGCCAGCAGTGAAATCTTGGGACAGGTTCCTCCCCAGCATTTT.

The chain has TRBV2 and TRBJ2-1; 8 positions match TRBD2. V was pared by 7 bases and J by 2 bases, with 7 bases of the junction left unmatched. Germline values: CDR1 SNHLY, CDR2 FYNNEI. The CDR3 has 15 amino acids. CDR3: CASKGGGTAYNEQFF. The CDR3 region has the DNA TGTGCCAGCAAGGGCGGGGGGACGGCCTACAATGAGCAGTTCTTC.

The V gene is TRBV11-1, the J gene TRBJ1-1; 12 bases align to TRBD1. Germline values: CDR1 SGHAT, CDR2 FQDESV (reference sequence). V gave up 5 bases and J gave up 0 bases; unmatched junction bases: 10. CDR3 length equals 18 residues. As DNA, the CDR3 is TGTGCCAGCAGCAGTCGGGACAGGGGGCATTCGGTGAACACTGAAGCTTTCTTT. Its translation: CASSSRDRGHSVNTEAFF.

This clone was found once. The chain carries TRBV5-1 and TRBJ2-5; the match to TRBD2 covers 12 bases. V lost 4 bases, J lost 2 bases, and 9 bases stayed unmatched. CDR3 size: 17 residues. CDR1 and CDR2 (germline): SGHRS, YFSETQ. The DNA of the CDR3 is TGCGCCAGCAGCACGGGACTAGCGGGCCGGATTCAAGAGACCCAGTACTTC. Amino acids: CASSTGLAGRIQETQYF.

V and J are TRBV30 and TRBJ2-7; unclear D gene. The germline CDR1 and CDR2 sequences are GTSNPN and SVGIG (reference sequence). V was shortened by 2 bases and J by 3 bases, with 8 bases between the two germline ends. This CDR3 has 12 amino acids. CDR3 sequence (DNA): TGTGCCTGGAGTTCTAGTTACTACGAGCAGTACTTC. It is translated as CAWSSSYYEQYF.

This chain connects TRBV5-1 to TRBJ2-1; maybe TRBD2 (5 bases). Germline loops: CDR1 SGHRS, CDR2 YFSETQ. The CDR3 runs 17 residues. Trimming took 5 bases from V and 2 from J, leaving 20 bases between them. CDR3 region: CASREAGVPIPYNEQFF. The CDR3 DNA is TGCGCCAGCAGGGAGGCTGGGGTTCCGATTCCCTACAATGAGCAGTTCTTC. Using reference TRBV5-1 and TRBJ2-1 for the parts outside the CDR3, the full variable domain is KAGVTQTPRYLIKTRGQQVTLSCSPISGHRSVSWYQQTPGQGLQFLFEYFSETQRNKGNFPGRFSGRQFSNSRSEMNVSTLELGDSALYLCASREAGVPIPYNEQFFGPGTRLTVL.

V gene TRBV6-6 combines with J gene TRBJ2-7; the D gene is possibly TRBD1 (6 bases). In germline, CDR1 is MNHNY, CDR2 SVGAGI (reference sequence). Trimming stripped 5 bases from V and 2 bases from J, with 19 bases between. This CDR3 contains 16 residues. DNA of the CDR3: TGTGCCAGCAGTCTGAGAACATTACAGGGAACCTACGAGCAGTACTTC. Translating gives CASSLRTLQGTYEQYF.

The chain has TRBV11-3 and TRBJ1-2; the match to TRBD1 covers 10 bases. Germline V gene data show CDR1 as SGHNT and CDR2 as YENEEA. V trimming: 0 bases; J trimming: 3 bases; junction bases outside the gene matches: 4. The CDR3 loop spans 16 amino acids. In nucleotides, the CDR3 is TGTGCCAGCAGCTTAGAAAAGACAGGGGGCGACTATGGCTACACCTTC. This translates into CASSLEKTGGDYGYTF.

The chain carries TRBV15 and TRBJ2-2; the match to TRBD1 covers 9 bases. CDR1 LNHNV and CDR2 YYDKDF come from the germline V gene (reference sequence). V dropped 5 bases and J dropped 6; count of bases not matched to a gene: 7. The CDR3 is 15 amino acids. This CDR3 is CATSEGTGKSGELFF. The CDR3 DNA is TGTGCCACCAGCGAGGGGACAGGGAAGTCCGGGGAGCTGTTTTTT.

The CDR3 DNA reads TGTGCCAGCAGCCAGTCGGGACTAGCGGGTAATGAGCAGTTCTTC. Translation gives CASSQSGLAGNEQFF. The chain recombines TRBV14 with TRBJ2-1, with TRBD2 matching 12 bases. The CDR3 is 15 amino acids. With V trimmed by 3 bases and J by 7 bases, 4 bases remained unmatched. Germline V CDR1 and CDR2: SGHDN, FVKESK.

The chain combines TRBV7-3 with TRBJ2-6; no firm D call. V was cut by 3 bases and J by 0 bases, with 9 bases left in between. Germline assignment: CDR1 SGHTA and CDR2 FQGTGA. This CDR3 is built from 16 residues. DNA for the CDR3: TGTGCCAGCAGCTTTGCGGTTGACTCTGGGGCCAACGTCCTGACTTTC. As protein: CASSFAVDSGANVLTF.

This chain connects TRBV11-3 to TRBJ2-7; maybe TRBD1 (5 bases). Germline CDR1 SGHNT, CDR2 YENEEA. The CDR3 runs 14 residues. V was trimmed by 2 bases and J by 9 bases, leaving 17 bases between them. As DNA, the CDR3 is TGTGCCAGCAGCTTATTGAGAGACAGAGGAAGGCAGTACTTC. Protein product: CASSLLRDRGRQYF.

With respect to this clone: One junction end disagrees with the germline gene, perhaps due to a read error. CDR3 protein: CASSIAKGRNRPQHF. The CDR3 DNA follows: TGTGCCAGTAGTATCGCCAAGGGGCGGAATCGGCCCCAGCATTTT. The chain recombines TRBV19 with TRBJ1-5; the D gene is possibly TRBD1 (5 bases). Germline loops: CDR1 LNHDA, CDR2 SQIVND (reference sequence). CDR3 length: 15 amino acids.

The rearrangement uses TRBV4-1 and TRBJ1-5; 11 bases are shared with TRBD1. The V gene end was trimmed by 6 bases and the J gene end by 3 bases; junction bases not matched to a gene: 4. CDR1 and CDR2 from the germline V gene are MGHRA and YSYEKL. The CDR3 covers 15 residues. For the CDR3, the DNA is TGCGCCAGCAGTTCGGGACAGGGGGACAATCAGCCCCAGCATTTT. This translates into CASSSGQGDNQPQHF.

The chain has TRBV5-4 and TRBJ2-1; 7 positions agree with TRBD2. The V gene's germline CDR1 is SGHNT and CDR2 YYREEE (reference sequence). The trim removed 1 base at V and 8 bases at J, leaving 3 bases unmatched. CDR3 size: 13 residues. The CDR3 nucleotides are TGTGCCAGCAGCTTGTGGGAGGGAGATGAGCAGTTCTTC. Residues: CASSLWEGDEQFF.

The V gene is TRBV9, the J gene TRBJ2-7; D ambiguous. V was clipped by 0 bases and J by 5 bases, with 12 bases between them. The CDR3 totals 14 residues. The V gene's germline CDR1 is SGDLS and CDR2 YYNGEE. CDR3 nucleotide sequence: TGTGCCAGCAGCGTAGTGCCTACCGCCGACGAGCAGTACTTC. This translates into CASSVVPTADEQYF.

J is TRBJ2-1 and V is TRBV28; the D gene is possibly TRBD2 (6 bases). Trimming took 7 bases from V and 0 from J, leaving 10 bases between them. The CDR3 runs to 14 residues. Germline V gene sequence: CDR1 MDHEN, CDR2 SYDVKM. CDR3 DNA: TGTGCCAGCATGGCGGGGAGCTCCTACAATGAGCAGTTCTTC. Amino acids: CASMAGSSYNEQFF.

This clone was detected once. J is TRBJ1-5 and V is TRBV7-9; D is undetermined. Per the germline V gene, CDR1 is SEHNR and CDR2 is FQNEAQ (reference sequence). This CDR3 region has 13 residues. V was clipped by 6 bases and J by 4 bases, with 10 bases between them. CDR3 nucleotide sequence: TGTGCCAGCAGTGGGAGCCAAAATCAGCCCCAGCATTTT. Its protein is CASSGSQNQPQHF.

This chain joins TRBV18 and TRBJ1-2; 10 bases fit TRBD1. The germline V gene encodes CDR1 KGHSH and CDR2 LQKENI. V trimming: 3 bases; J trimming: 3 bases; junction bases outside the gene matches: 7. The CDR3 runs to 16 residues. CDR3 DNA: TGTGCCAGCTCACCCACGGGACAGGGGATATACTATGGCTACACCTTC. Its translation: CASSPTGQGIYYGYTF.

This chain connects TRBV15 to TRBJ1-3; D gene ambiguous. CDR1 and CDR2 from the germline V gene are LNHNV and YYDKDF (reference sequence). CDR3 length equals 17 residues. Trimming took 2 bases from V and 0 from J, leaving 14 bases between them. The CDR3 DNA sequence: TGTGCCACCAGCAGATCCACCGACACGCTCTCTGGAAACACCATATATTTT. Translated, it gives CATSRSTDTLSGNTIYF.

CDR3 protein: CASISGEKNRSYGYTF. Written as DNA, the CDR3 is TGTGCCAGCATATCTGGGGAGAAGAATCGGAGCTATGGCTACACCTTC. The V and J genes are TRBV28 and TRBJ1-2; D is unresolved. The CDR3 spans 16 residues. Germline values: CDR1 MDHEN, CDR2 SYDVKM. Trimming pared 7 bases from V and 4 bases from J, leaving 22 bases between.

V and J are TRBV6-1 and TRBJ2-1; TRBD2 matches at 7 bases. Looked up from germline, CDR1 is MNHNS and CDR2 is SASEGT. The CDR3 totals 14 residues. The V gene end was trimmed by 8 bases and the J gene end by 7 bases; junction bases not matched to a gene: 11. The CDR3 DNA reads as TGTGCCAGCTTAGTGGGGGGAGGGCTTAATGAGCAGTTCTTC. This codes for CASLVGGGLNEQFF.